This T cell receptor (beta chain) emerged from a study of blood T cell repertoires in COVID-19. For the study at large: Italy, Spain and the United States were the sources of the convalescent and acute COVID-19 samples. PBMCs, B-cell-depleted T cells, or T cells were the source of the cDNA or gDNA that made up the material.

The authors' processing: Amplification with reference gene primers provided the estimates of nucleated cell counts. Some clones are missing from TCRdb's copy, which holds only in-frame ones; the method was immunoSEQ multiplex PCR. Clonal size and the V and J genes are those of that table, whereas D and trimming came from the DNA. In the table there are about 120,000 clones, 87% of which are singletons. Germline V gives CDR1 LNHNV, CDR2 YYDKDF (reference sequence). Trimming cost V 5 bases and J 9 bases, with 23 bases left between them. The CDR3 is made up of 16 amino acids. The sample was peripheral blood. This chain connects TRBV15 to TRBJ2-1; TRBD2 is a possible D gene (7 bases). The source is a human donor in a cohort sampled during active COVID-19. CDR3 residues: CATSEGGAKVEGEQFF. The CDR3 region has the DNA TGTGCCACCAGCGAGGGGGGGGCCAAAGTAGAGGGTGAGCAGTTCTTC.